This T cell receptor (beta chain) was captured in a study of OX40 agonist ivuxolimab in advanced cancers. Study context: Intravenous ivuxolimab at 0.01 to 10 mg/kg was given to patients every 2 weeks.

TCRdb keeps only in-frame clones here, not all; method: immunoSEQ multiplex PCR. The profile shows around 57,000 clones, 82% of them singletons. This clonotype was obtained from an adult with an advanced solid tumor such as melanoma, head and neck, liver or kidney cancer. Sequenced here: CD4+ or CD8+ T cells sorted from blood, sampled in a trial of the OX40 agonist ivuxolimab.

CDR3: CSGGGSADTQYF. The CDR3 DNA sequence: TGTTCCGGGGGGGGATCGGCAGATACGCAGTATTTT. This chain uses TRBV6-1 with TRBJ2-3; TRBD2 matches 8 bases. The CDR3 has 12 residues. Germline V gene sequence: CDR1 MNHNS, CDR2 SASEGT.